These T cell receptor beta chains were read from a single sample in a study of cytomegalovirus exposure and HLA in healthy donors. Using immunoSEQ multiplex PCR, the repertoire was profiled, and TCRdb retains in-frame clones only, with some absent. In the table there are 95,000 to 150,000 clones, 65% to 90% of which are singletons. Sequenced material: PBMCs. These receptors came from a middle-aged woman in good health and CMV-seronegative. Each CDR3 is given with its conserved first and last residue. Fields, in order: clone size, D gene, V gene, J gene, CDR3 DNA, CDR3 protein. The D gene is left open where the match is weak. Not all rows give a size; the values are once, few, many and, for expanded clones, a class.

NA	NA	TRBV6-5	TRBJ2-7	TGTGCCAGCAGTTACTCCGGGACATCGGGCGAGCAGTACTTC	CASSYSGTSGEQYF
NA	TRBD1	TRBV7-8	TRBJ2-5	TGTGCCAGCAGCTCCGGCCCCATACAGGGGAAGTGGGAGACCCAGTACTTC	CASSSGPIQGKWETQYF
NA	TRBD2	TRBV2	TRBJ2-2	TGTGCCAGCAGCCGGACTAGTCCCGGGGAGCTGTTTTTT	CASSRTSPGELFF
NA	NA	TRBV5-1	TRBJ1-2	TGCGCCAGCAGCTCATCAGGGACTTTGGGGCCCGATGGCTACACCTTC	CASSSSGTLGPDGYTF
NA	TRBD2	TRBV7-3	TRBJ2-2	TGTGCCAGCAGCTACCTAGCGGAGAAGAACACCGGGGAGCTGTTTTTT	CASSYLAEKNTGELFF
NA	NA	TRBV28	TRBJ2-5	TGTGCCAGCAGTCCCCGGGGGGCGGCCCAAGAGACCCAGTACTTC	CASSPRGAAQETQYF
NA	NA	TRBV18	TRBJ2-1	TGTGCCAGCTCACCACCGGGGAGAGTAAATGAGCAGTTCTTC	CASSPPGRVNEQFF
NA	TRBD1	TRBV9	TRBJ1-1	TGTGCCAGCAGCACAGGGACAGGACGAATCATGAACACTGAAGCTTTCTTT	CASSTGTGRIMNTEAFF
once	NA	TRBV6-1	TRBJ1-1	TGTGCCAGCAGGGGCAGGGGAAACACTGAAGCTTTCTTT	CASRGRGNTEAFF
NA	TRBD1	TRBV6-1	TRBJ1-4	TGTGCCAGCAGTGAATATGGACAGGGGGCAGGGCCCTACCAAAAACTGTTTTTT	CASSEYGQGAGPYQKLFF
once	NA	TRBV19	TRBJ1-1	TGTGCCAGTAGTGATGGGCAGGGCCTTTTTGAAGCTTTCTTT	CASSDGQGLFEAFF
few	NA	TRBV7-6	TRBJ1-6	TGTGCCAGCAGCCCTTTTGGCGGCGCCGATTCACCCCTCCACTTT	CASSPFGGADSPLHF
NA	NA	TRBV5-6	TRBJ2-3	TGTGCCAGCAGCGTGGGACTGGGGGAGGTCCCAAGTGTTACGCAGTATTTT	CASSVGLGEVPSVTQYF
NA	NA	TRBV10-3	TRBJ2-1	TGTGCCATCAGTGAGACGGGACTGGACTACAATGAGCAGTTCTTC	CAISETGLDYNEQFF
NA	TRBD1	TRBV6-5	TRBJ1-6	TGTGCCAGCAGACCCCGGGACAGAAACTCACCCCTCCACTTT	CASRPRDRNSPLHF
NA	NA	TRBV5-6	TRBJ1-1	TGTGCCAGCAGCTTGAATCACAGATACACTGAAGCTTTCTTT	CASSLNHRYTEAFF
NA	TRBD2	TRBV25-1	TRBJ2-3	TGTGCCAGCACAAGGACTAGCGGGAGAGGCACAGATACGCAGTATTTT	CASTRTSGRGTDTQYF
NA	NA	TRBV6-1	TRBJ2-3	TGTGCCAGCAGTGAAGGAGGTGCAGGGCGCACAGATACGCAGTATTTT	CASSEGGAGRTDTQYF
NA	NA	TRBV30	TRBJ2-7	TGTGCCTGGAAGTGGGCGACCGTGCGACCATTAGACTCCTACGAGCAGTACTTC	CAWKWATVRPLDSYEQYF
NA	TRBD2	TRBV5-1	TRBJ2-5	TGCGCCAGCAGCTCGAATGTGTGGACTAGCGGGATGAAGACCCAGTACTTC	CASSSNVWTSGMKTQYF
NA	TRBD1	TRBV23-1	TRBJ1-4	TGCGCCAGCAGCCGACCCCGACAGGGGGCAGCTAATGAAAAACTGTTTTTT	CASSRPRQGAANEKLFF
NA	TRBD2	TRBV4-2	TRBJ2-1	TGTGCCAGCAGCCAAGATCTGTGGACTAGCGGGATTTTGGAGCAGTTCTTC	CASSQDLWTSGILEQFF
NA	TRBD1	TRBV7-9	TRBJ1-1	TGTTCCAGCAGCTCCCTACCTGGGACAGGTAGAGTCCCGAACACTGAAGCTTTCTTT	CSSSSLPGTGRVPNTEAFF
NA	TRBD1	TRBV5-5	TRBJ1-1	TGTGCCAGCAGCTTGGGGGACAGGGAATCTTCGCCTGAAGCTGTCTTT	CASSLGDRESSPEAVF
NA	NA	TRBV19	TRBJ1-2	TGTGCCAGTAGTATGGCAGGGGCTGTTAACTATGGCTACACCTTC	CASSMAGAVNYGYTF
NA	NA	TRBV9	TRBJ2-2	TGTGCCAGCAGCGTAGGTAAAGGGGGTGGTAGCACCGGGGAGCTGTTTTTT	CASSVGKGGGSTGELFF
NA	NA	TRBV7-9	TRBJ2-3	TGTGCCAGCACCCCCCTTATGCAGGGTTACACAGATACGCAGTATTTT	CASTPLMQGYTDTQYF
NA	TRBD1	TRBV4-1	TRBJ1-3	TGCGCCAGCAGCCAAGATGAGAACAGGGGGCCTGGAAACACCATATATTTT	CASSQDENRGPGNTIYF
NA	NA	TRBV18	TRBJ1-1	TGTGCCAGCTCACCGGGCCCCGGATCGAACACTGAAGCTTTCTTT	CASSPGPGSNTEAFF
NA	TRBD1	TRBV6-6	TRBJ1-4	TGTGCCAGCCTACCGGGACAGGGGGTGAACGAAAAACTGTTTTTT	CASLPGQGVNEKLFF
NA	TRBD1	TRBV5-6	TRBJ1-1	TGTGCCAGCAGCCTGGACAGGGGGAACACTGAAGCTTTCTTT	CASSLDRGNTEAFF
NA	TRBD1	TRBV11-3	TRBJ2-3	TGTGCCAGCATCGGACAGGGAAGCGATACGCAGTATTTT	CASIGQGSDTQYF
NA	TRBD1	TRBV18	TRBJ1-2	TGTGCCAGCTCACCAAGCGCGGGGACAGGGGGCAGCTATGGCTACACCTTC	CASSPSAGTGGSYGYTF
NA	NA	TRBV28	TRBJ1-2	TGTGCCAGCAGCCCCAACCTCTCCGGGGACACAAACTATGGCTACACCTTC	CASSPNLSGDTNYGYTF
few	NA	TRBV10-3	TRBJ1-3	TGTGCCATCAGTGAGTCGGAAGGGAGTTCCGAGACTCCTTTCTCTGGAAACACCATATATTTT	CAISESEGSSETPFSGNTIYF
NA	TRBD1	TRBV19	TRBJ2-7	TGTGCCAGTAGTATACTGAGACAGGGGGGTACCTACGAGCAGTACTTC	CASSILRQGGTYEQYF
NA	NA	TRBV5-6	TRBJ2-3	TGTGCCAGCAGCTTGCGACAGACCTCCACAGATACGCAGTATTTT	CASSLRQTSTDTQYF
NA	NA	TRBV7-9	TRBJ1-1	TGTTCCAGCAGCTTAGTCTCCGGCGGAATTTCTGAAGCTTTCTTT	CSSSLVSGGISEAFF
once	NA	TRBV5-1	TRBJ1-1	TGCGCCAGCAGCTTTGACAGGAGGAACACTGAAGCTTTCTTT	CASSFDRRNTEAFF
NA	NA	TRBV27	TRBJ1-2	TGTGCCAGCAGTTCCCAGGACAGTTTGTACTATGGCTACACCTTC	CASSSQDSLYYGYTF
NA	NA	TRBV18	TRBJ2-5	TGTGCCAGCTCACCACCGAGGCCAAACCCAGAGACCCAGTACTTC	CASSPPRPNPETQYF
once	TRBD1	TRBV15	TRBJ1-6	TGTGCCACCAGCAGAGGGGTTGGGGACAGGGGGGATTCACCCCTCCACTTT	CATSRGVGDRGDSPLHF